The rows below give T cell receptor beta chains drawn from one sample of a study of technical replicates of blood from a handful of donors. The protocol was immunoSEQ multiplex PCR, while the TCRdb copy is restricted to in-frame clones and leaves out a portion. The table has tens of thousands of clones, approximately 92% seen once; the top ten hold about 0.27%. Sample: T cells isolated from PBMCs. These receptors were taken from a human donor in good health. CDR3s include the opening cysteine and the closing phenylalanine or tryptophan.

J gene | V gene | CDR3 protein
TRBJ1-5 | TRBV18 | CASSPGGMDQPQHF
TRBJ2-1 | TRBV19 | CASSIVSGYVYEQFF
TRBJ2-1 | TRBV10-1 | CASSESGLAYNEQFF
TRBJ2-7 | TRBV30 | CAWSVGGEQYF
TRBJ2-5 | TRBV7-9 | CASSLVPRMETQYF
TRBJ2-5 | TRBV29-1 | CSVGLAGGQETQYF
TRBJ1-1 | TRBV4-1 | CASSQEIKGAEAFF
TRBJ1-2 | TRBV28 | CATLNGRQGGRDYGYTF
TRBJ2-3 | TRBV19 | CASSIRTGGSTDTQYF
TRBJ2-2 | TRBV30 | CAWRAGMNTGELFF
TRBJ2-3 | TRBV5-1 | CASSLTAGGDTQYF
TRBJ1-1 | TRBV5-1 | CATPDREAFF
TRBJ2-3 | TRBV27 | CASSLFGGGTTDTQYF
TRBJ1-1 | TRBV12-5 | CASGLSTSGNTEAFF